One sample yielded the 26 T cell receptor beta chains listed below, sequenced in a study of CD8 T cells in Susac syndrome. cDNA came from about 0.5 to 1 ug RNA primed by random hexamers. TCRdb reprocessed the immunoSEQ multiplex PCR reads with MiXCR, giving one entry per CDR3 protein. In the table there are around 190,000 distinct CDR3 sequences, 90% to 95% of which are singletons. The sample consisted of CD4+ T cells from PBMCs. These receptors originate from a human donor in good health.

The V call is TRBV5-4, the J call TRBJ1-4; 9 positions agree with TRBD1. The CDR3 is 16 amino acids. Germline CDR1 is SGHNT and CDR2 is YYREEE (reference sequence). V lost 5 bases to trimming and J lost 7 bases; unmatched junction nucleotides: 12. CDR3: CASSIGIGQGFEKLFF. The CDR3 region has the DNA TGTGCCAGCAGTATTGGGATCGGACAGGGGTTTGAAAAACTGTTTTTT.

The gene calls are TRBV18 and TRBJ1-1, with D uncertain. Trimming removed 3 bases from V and 7 bases from J, with 6 bases in between. Germline CDR1 KGHSH, CDR2 LQKENI. CDR3 length: 11 amino acids. The CDR3 coding sequence is TGTGCCAGCTCACCGGGGATTGAAGCTTTCTTT. Protein: CASSPGIEAFF. The complete variable domain, with remaining parts taken from reference TRBV18 and TRBJ1-1, reads NAGVMQNPRHLVRRRGQEARLRCSPMKGHSHVYWYRQLPEEGLKFMVYLQKENIIDESGMPKERFSAEFPKEGPSILRIQQVVRGDSAAYFCASSPGIEAFFGQGTRLTVV.

J is TRBJ2-5 and V is TRBV3-1; 9 nucleotides agree with TRBD2. The germline CDR1 and CDR2 sequences are LGHDT and YNNKEL (reference sequence). The CDR3 length is 15 residues. The V segment lost 3 bases and the J segment 7 bases; nucleotides outside the gene matches: 9. The CDR3 DNA sequence: TGTGCCAGCAGCCAGGGTAGCGGGGGCTCCAGGACCCAGTACTTC. It is translated as CASSQGSGGSRTQYF.

This chain uses TRBV20-1 with TRBJ2-7; a weak D match, TRBD2 (6 bases). The V end lost 3 bases, the J end lost 7 bases, and 10 bases lay between the germline ends. Germline V gene sequence: CDR1 DFQATT, CDR2 SNEGSKA (reference sequence). The CDR3 runs 11 residues. The CDR3 spells CSASGGREQYF. Here the CDR3 DNA reads TGCAGTGCTAGCGGGGGAAGGGAGCAGTACTTC.

The chain carries TRBV4-2 and TRBJ1-6; 9 nucleotides match TRBD1. The V gene's germline CDR1 is LGHNA and CDR2 YNFKEQ. The CDR3 totals 15 residues. J was trimmed by 9 bases and V by 1 base; bases with no gene match: 4. The CDR3 spells CASSQVGQGGSPLHF. CDR3 coding DNA: TGTGCCAGCAGCCAAGTGGGACAGGGTGGTTCACCCCTCCACTTT.

V gene TRBV3-1 combines with J gene TRBJ1-1; TRBD1 agrees at 8 bases. The CDR3 totals 14 residues. Germline assignment: CDR1 LGHDT and CDR2 YNNKEL (reference sequence). After removal of 4 bases from V and 5 bases from J, the junction contained 6 bases not matched to a gene. The CDR3, as DNA: TGTGCCAGCAGCCGAGGACAGGGAGGAACTGAAGCTTTCTTT. As protein: CASSRGQGGTEAFF.

In this sample, this clonotype turned up once. The rearrangement joins TRBV6-2 or TRBV6-3 to TRBJ2-7, with D tentatively TRBD1 (6 bases). The CDR3 has 13 residues. Germline V gene sequence: CDR1 MNHEY, CDR2 SVGEGT. The ends were cut back, 9 bases at V and 6 bases at J, with 18 bases in the middle. The CDR3 here is CARKLTGQFEQYF. The CDR3 nucleotides are TGTGCCAGAAAACTGACCGGACAGTTCGAGCAGTACTTC.

The V gene is TRBV20-1, the J gene TRBJ2-7, with D possibly being TRBD1 (5 bases). V lost 7 bases and J lost 0, with 10 bases in between. In germline, CDR1 is DFQATT, CDR2 SNEGSKA (reference sequence). The CDR3 consists of 12 residues. The CDR3 nucleotides are TGCAGTGTACAGGATGTCTCCTACGAGCAGTACTTC. This sequence encodes CSVQDVSYEQYF.

A single count supports this clonotype. The rearrangement links TRBV4-1 to TRBJ2-1; tentative D call: TRBD1 (5 bases). The CDR3 covers 16 residues. Trimming took off 0 bases at V and 2 bases at J, with 11 bases between the two ends. Germline CDR1 and CDR2: MGHRA and YSYEKL. The CDR3 DNA reads TGCGCCAGCAGCCAAGAGGGCGACAGAGCCTACAATGAGCAGTTCTTC. This gives the protein CASSQEGDRAYNEQFF.

For the CDR3, the DNA is TGCAGTGCTAGCACCTTCAGGGACACTGAAGCTTTCTTT. This gives the protein CSASTFRDTEAFF. The V and J genes are TRBV20-1 and TRBJ1-1; D is possibly TRBD1 (5 bases). The V end was cut by 3 bases, the J end by 3 bases, with 11 bases between. CDR3 length: 13 residues. The germline gives CDR1 DFQATT, CDR2 SNEGSKA (reference sequence).

The rearrangement joins TRBV9 to TRBJ2-5; 7 nucleotides line up with TRBD1. Germline V CDR1 and CDR2: SGDLS, YYNGEE. Trimming took 3 bases from V and 5 from J; bases not matched to a gene: 7. The CDR3 runs to 14 residues. In nucleotides, the CDR3 is TGTGCCAGCAGCGGAGCGACAGGGATCGAGACCCAGTACTTC. This encodes CASSGATGIETQYF.

The chain employs TRBV27 and TRBJ2-5, with D uncertain. CDR3 length: 14 residues. V was pared by 3 bases and J by 0 bases, with 8 bases between. The germline gives CDR1 MNHEY, CDR2 SMNVEV (reference sequence). The CDR3 spells CASSFFADQETQYF. For the CDR3, the DNA is TGTGCCAGCAGTTTCTTTGCGGACCAAGAGACCCAGTACTTC.

The genes are TRBV3-1 and TRBJ2-2; tentative D call: TRBD2 (6 bases). V lost 1 base and J lost 6, with 24 bases in between. Germline CDR1 and CDR2: LGHDT and YNNKEL (reference sequence). The CDR3 spans 19 residues. The CDR3 here is CASSQAASATLMRSGELFF. Here the CDR3 DNA reads TGTGCCAGCAGCCAAGCCGCTAGCGCAACCCTAATGCGTTCCGGGGAGCTGTTTTTT.

The chain links TRBV3-1 to TRBJ2-1, with unresolved D. The CDR3 runs to 13 residues. V was shortened by 3 bases and J by 4 bases, with 7 bases between the two germline ends. Germline V CDR1 and CDR2: LGHDT, YNNKEL (reference sequence). Here the CDR3 reads CASSHPRYNEQFF. The CDR3 DNA is TGTGCCAGCAGCCACCCCAGGTACAATGAGCAGTTCTTC.

The chain carries TRBV12-3 or TRBV12-4 and TRBJ2-2; no clear D gene. Trimming pared 2 bases from V and 2 bases from J, leaving 3 bases between. This CDR3 is built from 13 residues. The DNA of the CDR3 is TGTGCCAGCAGTTTAATCAACACCGGGGAGCTGTTTTTT. Its protein is CASSLINTGELFF.

This sequence joins TRBV11-2 and TRBJ1-4, with 12 bases identical to TRBD1. CDR1 is SGHAT, CDR2 FQNNGV, per germline. The CDR3 is 17 residues long. V trimming: 5 bases; J trimming: 7 bases; junction bases outside the gene matches: 11. The CDR3 here is CASSPSGTGGRGEKLFF. CDR3 nucleotides: TGTGCCAGCAGCCCGTCTGGGACAGGGGGCCGGGGTGAAAAACTGTTTTTT.

The J gene is TRBJ2-1, the V gene TRBV29-1, with 7 bases fitting TRBD1. Germline V CDR1 and CDR2: SQVTM, ANQGSEA. The ends lost 4 bases at V and 7 bases at J; junction bases unmatched: 10. The CDR3 spans 14 residues. The CDR3 DNA sequence: TGCAGCGTTGGAATCGACAGGGCCGATAATGAGCAGTTCTTC. The encoded protein is CSVGIDRADNEQFF.

The V gene is TRBV6-6, the J gene TRBJ2-7; D gene unclear. V lost 6 bases to trimming and J lost 3 bases, with 9 bases between them. The germline V gene encodes CDR1 MNHNY and CDR2 SVGAGI (reference sequence). The CDR3 contains 12 residues. The CDR3 protein is CASRGPSYEQYV. DNA for the CDR3: TGTGCCAGCAGGGGCCCCAGCTACGAGCAGTACGTC.

The V and J genes are TRBV29-1 and TRBJ2-1; 9 bases fit TRBD2. The germline V gene encodes CDR1 SQVTM and CDR2 ANQGSEA. This CDR3 has 16 amino acids. With V trimmed by 2 bases and J by 3 bases, 8 bases remained unmatched. In DNA, the CDR3 is TGCAGCGTTGAATTTGGGGGACTAGCTCTCTACAATGAGCAGTTCTTC. Protein product: CSVEFGGLALYNEQFF.

The rearrangement joins TRBV5-1 to TRBJ2-3; TRBD2 matches 8 bases. Looked up from germline, CDR1 is SGHRS and CDR2 is YFSETQ. The CDR3 is 16 amino acids. The V and J ends lost 3 bases and 1 base, in that order; junction bases with no gene match: 7. The CDR3 DNA reads as TGCGCCAGCAGCTCTATACCGACTAGCGGCACAGATACGCAGTATTTT. The encoded protein is CASSSIPTSGTDTQYF.

This clonotype was detected once. The CDR3 DNA follows: TGTGCCAGCAGTTACTCCGGAACAGGGGTTGGGGATACGCAGTATTTT. Translation gives CASSYSGTGVGDTQYF. The J gene is TRBJ2-3, the V gene TRBV6-5, with TRBD1 identical over 7 bases. This CDR3 is built from 16 residues. CDR1 and CDR2 (germline): MNHEY, SVGAGI. V gave up 0 bases and J gave up 6 bases; unmatched junction bases: 9.

V usage is TRBV5-1 and J usage is TRBJ2-1, with 7 bases aligning to TRBD1. The CDR3 is made up of 15 amino acids. Germline CDR1 is SGHRS and CDR2 is YFSETQ. V dropped 7 bases and J dropped 0; count of bases not matched to a gene: 7. The CDR3 reads CASALTGSSYNEQFF. The CDR3, as DNA: TGCGCCAGCGCCTTGACAGGGAGCTCCTACAATGAGCAGTTCTTC.

J is TRBJ2-3 and V is TRBV30, with 12 bases aligning to TRBD2. This CDR3 spans 13 amino acids. V lost 5 bases to trimming and J lost 7 bases; unmatched junction nucleotides: 4. Germline V gives CDR1 GTSNPN, CDR2 SVGIG (reference sequence). The CDR3 spells CAWSSGRAYTQYF. In nucleotides, the CDR3 is TGTGCCTGGTCTAGCGGGAGGGCTTATACGCAGTATTTT.

The chain uses TRBV29-1 and TRBJ1-5; 7 bases align to TRBD1. From germline, CDR1 is SQVTM and CDR2 ANQGSEA. CDR3 length equals 12 residues. The V segment lost 6 bases and the J segment 7 bases; nucleotides outside the gene matches: 6. The CDR3 region has the DNA TGCAGCGTACGACAGGGTCAACAGCCCCAGCATTTT. This gives the protein CSVRQGQQPQHF.

The count of this clonotype is one. This chain connects TRBV3-1 to TRBJ2-2; D is undetermined. The V gene lost 6 bases and the J gene lost 10 bases, with 12 bases spanning the gap. The germline CDR1 and CDR2 sequences are LGHDT and YNNKEL (reference sequence). This CDR3 spans 12 amino acids. The CDR3, as DNA: TGTGCCAGCAGAGGTCCCACATTGGAGCTGTTTTTT. This gives the protein CASRGPTLELFF.

The rearrangement joins TRBV12-3 or TRBV12-4 to TRBJ2-1; 9 bases are shared with TRBD2. Trimming removed 7 bases from V and 0 bases from J; junction bases left unmatched: 1. The CDR3 is 14 amino acids. The CDR3 protein is CASISGSSYNEQFF. CDR3 nucleotides: TGTGCCAGCATTAGCGGGAGCTCCTACAATGAGCAGTTCTTC.